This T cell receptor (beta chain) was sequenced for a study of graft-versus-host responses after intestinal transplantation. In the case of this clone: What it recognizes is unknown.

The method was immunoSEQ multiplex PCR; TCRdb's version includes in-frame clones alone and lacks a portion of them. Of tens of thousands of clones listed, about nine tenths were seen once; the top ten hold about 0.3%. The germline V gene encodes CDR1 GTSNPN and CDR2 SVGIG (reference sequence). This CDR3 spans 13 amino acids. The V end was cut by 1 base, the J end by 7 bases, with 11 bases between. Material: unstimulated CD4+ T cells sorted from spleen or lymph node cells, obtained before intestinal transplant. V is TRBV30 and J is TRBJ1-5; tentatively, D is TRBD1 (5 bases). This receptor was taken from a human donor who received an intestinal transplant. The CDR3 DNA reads TGTGCCTGGAGTGGAGGGGTGCGCCAGCCCCAGCATTTT. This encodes CAWSGGVRQPQHF.